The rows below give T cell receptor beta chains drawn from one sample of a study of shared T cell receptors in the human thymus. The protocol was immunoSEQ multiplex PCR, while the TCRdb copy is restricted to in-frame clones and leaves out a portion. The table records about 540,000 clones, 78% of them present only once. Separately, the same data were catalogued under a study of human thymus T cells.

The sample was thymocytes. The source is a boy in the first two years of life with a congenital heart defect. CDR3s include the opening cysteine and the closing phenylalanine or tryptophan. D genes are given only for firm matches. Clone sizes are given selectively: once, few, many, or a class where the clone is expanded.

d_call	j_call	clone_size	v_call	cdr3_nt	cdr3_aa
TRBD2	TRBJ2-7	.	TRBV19	TGTGCCAGTAGTATTAACCTCAAGCGGGAGGGTTCCTACGAGCAGTACTTC	CASSINLKREGSYEQYF
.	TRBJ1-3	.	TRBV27	TGTGCCAGCAGTTTAGAAGGGAGCGGAAACACCATATATTTT	CASSLEGSGNTIYF
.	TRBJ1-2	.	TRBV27	TGTGCCAGCAGGCCTCCAGGGCCCTTCTATGGCTACACCTTC	CASRPPGPFYGYTF
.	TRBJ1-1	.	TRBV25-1	TGTGCCAAACAGGGATTGAATTTCTTT	CAKQGLNFF
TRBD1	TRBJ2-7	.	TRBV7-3	TGTGCCAGCAGCCCGGGACAGGGGGGCTCCTACGAGCAGTACTTC	CASSPGQGGSYEQYF
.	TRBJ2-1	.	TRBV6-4	TGTGCCAGCAGTGACTCTCCGGGGGTGGCTGACAATGAGCAGTTCTTC	CASSDSPGVADNEQFF
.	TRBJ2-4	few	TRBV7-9	TGTGCCAGCAGCCTCTTTCTCGGGTTTTCGGCAAACATTCAGTACTTC	CASSLFLGFSANIQYF
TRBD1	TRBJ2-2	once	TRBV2	TGTGCCAGCAGTGCCCACGGACAGGGCGTGAGGGGGGACACCGGGGAGCTGTTTTTT	CASSAHGQGVRGDTGELFF
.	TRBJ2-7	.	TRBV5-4	TGTGCCAGCAGCCCGGGGGAGTCGCCTGGGAGCTCCTACGAGCAGTACTTC	CASSPGESPGSSYEQYF
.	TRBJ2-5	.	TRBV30	TGTGCCTGGAGTGTGGCACAACAAGAGACCCAGTACTTC	CAWSVAQQETQYF
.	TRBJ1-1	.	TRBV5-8	TGTGCCAGCAGCTTGGCCATGAATCAGGGAAACACTGAAGCTTTCTTT	CASSLAMNQGNTEAFF
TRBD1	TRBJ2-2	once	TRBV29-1	TGCAGCGTTTCCGGGGACAGGGTCGCGAACACCGGGGAGCTGTTTTTT	CSVSGDRVANTGELFF
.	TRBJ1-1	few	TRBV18	TGTGCCAGCTCACCACGGGAGGGGATGAACACTGAAGCTTTCTTT	CASSPREGMNTEAFF
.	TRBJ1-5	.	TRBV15	TGTGCCACCAGCAGAGAACCAGAAATCAATCAGCCCCAGCATTTT	CATSREPEINQPQHF
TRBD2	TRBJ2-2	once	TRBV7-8	TGTGCCAGCAGCTTCGGGGGACCGGGAGGCCCCCGAGGGACCGGGGAGCTGTTTTTT	CASSFGGPGGPRGTGELFF
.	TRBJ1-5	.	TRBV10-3	TGTGCCATCAGTGAACGAGCCAGGGTCGGTAGCAATCAGCCCCAGCATTTT	CAISERARVGSNQPQHF
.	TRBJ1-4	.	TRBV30	TGTGCCTGGAGTAACGGTCCCCGTGGTGAAAAACTGTTTTTT	CAWSNGPRGEKLFF
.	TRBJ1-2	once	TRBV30	TGTGCCTGGGCCCCCGGGAAATATGGCTACACCTTC	CAWAPGKYGYTF
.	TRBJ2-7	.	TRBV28	TGTGCCAGCAGTTTTTTGGGCCGATCCTACGAGCAGTACTTC	CASSFLGRSYEQYF
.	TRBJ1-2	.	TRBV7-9	TGTGCCAGCAGCCGGACAGTGGATGGAGGCTACACCTTC	CASSRTVDGGYTF
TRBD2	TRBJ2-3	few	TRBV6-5	TGTGCCAGCAGTTCCTGGACTAGCGGCACAGATACGCAGTATTTT	CASSSWTSGTDTQYF
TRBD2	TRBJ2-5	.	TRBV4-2	TGTGCCAGCAGCCAAGATCGAGCGGGAGCGGGGACCCAGTACTTC	CASSQDRAGAGTQYF
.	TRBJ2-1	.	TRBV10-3	TGTGCCATCGAAAGGGGGGGCTACAATGAGCAGTTCTTC	CAIERGGYNEQFF
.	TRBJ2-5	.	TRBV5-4	TGTGCCAGCAGGAAGGCAGGGCGTCAAGAGACCCAGTACTTC	CASRKAGRQETQYF